A single sample gave rise to the 7 T cell receptor beta chains below, sequenced in a study of technical replicates of blood from a handful of donors. Measured with immunoSEQ multiplex PCR; TCRdb has only the in-frame clones, and not every one. The table shows 91,000 or so clones, with approximately 94% occurring only once. Sequenced: T cells isolated from PBMCs. These receptors all come from a human donor in good health.

The chain combines TRBV28 with TRBJ2-7, with 8 positions matching TRBD1. The CDR3 contains 14 residues. Germline trimming cut 5 bases from V and 5 bases from J; bases unmatched to any gene: 8. Germline V gene lookup returns CDR1 MDHEN and CDR2 SYDVKM. The CDR3 region is CASSLPGQDDEQYF. CDR3 in DNA: TGTGCCAGCAGTCTACCGGGACAGGACGACGAGCAGTACTTC.

This sequence joins TRBV15 and TRBJ1-2; no clear D gene. Germline lookup yields CDR1 LNHNV and CDR2 YYDKDF (reference sequence). This CDR3 spans 13 amino acids. Trimming removed 0 bases from V and 5 bases from J, with 7 bases in between. CDR3 nucleotide sequence: TGTGCCACCAGCAGAGAGGAGGAGTATGGCTACACCTTC. It yields the protein CATSREEEYGYTF.

This sequence joins TRBV19 and TRBJ2-6, with a possible D match to TRBD1 (6 bases). Germline values: CDR1 LNHDA, CDR2 SQIVND (reference sequence). This CDR3 has 16 amino acids. Trimming removed 6 bases at V and 1 base at J, with 13 bases between. The CDR3 spells CASRERGGSGANVLTF. CDR3 sequence (DNA): TGTGCCAGTAGGGAAAGAGGGGGATCTGGGGCCAACGTCCTGACTTTC.

The chain recombines TRBV4-3 with TRBJ1-3; possibly TRBD1 for D (5 bases). V lost 2 bases, J lost 5 bases, and 10 bases lay in between. Germline V lookup: CDR1 LGHNA, CDR2 YSLEER. The CDR3 spans 14 residues. DNA for the CDR3: TGCGCCAGCAGCCAACGGGACTTACGAAACACCATATATTTT. Amino acids: CASSQRDLRNTIYF.

The chain joins TRBV28 to TRBJ1-1; the match to TRBD1 covers 7 bases. CDR3 size: 13 residues. V was clipped by 6 bases and J by 6 bases; unmatched bases: 7. In germline, CDR1 is MDHEN, CDR2 SYDVKM. CDR3 in DNA: TGTGCCAGCAGCCCAGGGGGGTTTCCTGAAGCTTTCTTT. Its translation is CASSPGGFPEAFF.

This rearrangement joins TRBV7-2 to TRBJ2-7; possible D gene TRBD2, 6 bases. The CDR3 has 15 amino acids. The V gene's germline CDR1 is SGHTA and CDR2 FQGNSA. Trimming removed 6 bases from V and 2 bases from J, with 17 bases in between. The CDR3 sequence is CASSSRGLRAYEQYF. In DNA form, the CDR3 reads TGTGCCAGCAGTTCTAGGGGACTGAGGGCCTACGAGCAGTACTTC. The whole variable domain, remainder taken from reference TRBV7-2 and TRBJ2-7, is GAGVSQSPSNKVTEKGKDVELRCDPISGHTALYWYRQSLGQGLEFLIYFQGNSAPDKSGLPSDRFSAERTGGSVSTLTIQRTQQEDSAVYLCASSSRGLRAYEQYFGPGTRLTVT.

The rearrangement uses TRBV23-1 and TRBJ2-7; TRBD1 matches 9 bases. TRBV23-1 is designated an ORF whose function remains uncertain. V trimming: 6 bases; J trimming: 5 bases; junction bases outside the gene matches: 11. The CDR3 sequence is 15 residues long. Here the CDR3 DNA reads TGCGCCAGCAGCTACCTCTCGGACAGGGGCCACGAGCAGTACTTC. This sequence encodes CASSYLSDRGHEQYF.